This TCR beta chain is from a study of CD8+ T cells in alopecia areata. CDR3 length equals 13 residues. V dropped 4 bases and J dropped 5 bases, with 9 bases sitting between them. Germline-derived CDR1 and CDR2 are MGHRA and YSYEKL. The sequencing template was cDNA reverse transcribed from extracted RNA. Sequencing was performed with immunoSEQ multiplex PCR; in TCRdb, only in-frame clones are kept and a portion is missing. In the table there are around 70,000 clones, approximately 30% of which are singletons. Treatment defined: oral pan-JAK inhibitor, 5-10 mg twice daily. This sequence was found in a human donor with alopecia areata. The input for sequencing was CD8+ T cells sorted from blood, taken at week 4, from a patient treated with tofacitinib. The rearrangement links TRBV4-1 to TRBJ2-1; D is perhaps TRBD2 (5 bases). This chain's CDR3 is CASSPGGHNEQFF. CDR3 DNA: TGCGCCAGCAGCCCTGGAGGTCACAATGAGCAGTTCTTC.